These 14 T cell receptor beta chains originate from one sample sequenced in a study of blood T cell repertoires in COVID-19. Data came from immunoSEQ multiplex PCR; TCRdb stores just in-frame clones and leaves some out. The sample includes fewer than 250,000 clones, approximately 82% of them seen just once. Sequenced material: peripheral blood. The source of these receptors is a woman aged 45-65 years with acute or convalescent COVID-19.

The V gene is TRBV19, the J gene TRBJ2-3, with 12 bases aligning to TRBD2. The trim removed 6 bases at V and 6 bases at J, leaving 10 bases unmatched. Germline V gene sequence: CDR1 LNHDA, CDR2 SQIVND (reference sequence). CDR3 length equals 16 residues. The DNA of the CDR3 is TGTGCCAGTAGGAGGACTAGCGGGACGGGCGCGGATACGCAGTATTTT. It translates to CASRRTSGTGADTQYF.

The chain joins TRBV6-1 to TRBJ2-7; the D gene is possibly TRBD1 (6 bases). Germline lookup yields CDR1 MNHNS and CDR2 SASEGT. Trimming shortened V by 2 bases and J by 4 bases, and 9 bases separated the two germline ends. The CDR3 runs 13 residues. This chain's CDR3 is CASSEQGQYEQYF. The CDR3 nucleotides are TGTGCCAGCAGTGAACAGGGGCAATACGAGCAGTACTTC.

This chain joins TRBV7-9 and TRBJ2-7; 8 bases line up with TRBD1. Germline V CDR1 and CDR2: SEHNR, FQNEAQ (reference sequence). The CDR3 spans 15 residues. J was trimmed by 6 bases and V by 5 bases; bases with no gene match: 12. The CDR3 region has the DNA TGTGCCAGCAGCCCCGGACAGGGCAGATACGGCGAGCAGTACTTC. It encodes CASSPGQGRYGEQYF.

The chain combines TRBV4-1 with TRBJ2-5, with 8 bases aligning to TRBD2. The CDR3 has 15 amino acids. The germline V gene has CDR1 MGHRA and CDR2 YSYEKL. Trimming at V came to 5 bases and at J to 4 bases, leaving 9 bases not matched to a gene. CDR3 in DNA: TGCGCCAGCAGCTGGACAGCGGGAGAGGGAGAGACCCAGTACTTC. Translation gives CASSWTAGEGETQYF.

The V gene is TRBV29-1, the J gene TRBJ2-7, with D perhaps TRBD1 (5 bases). CDR1 is SQVTM and CDR2 is ANQGSEA in the germline V gene. The germline V and J ends were trimmed by 3 bases and 3 bases, with 9 bases remaining between them. This CDR3 contains 12 residues. The DNA of the CDR3 is TGCAGCGTTGAGGGTAGGGGCTACGAGCAGTACTTC. As protein: CSVEGRGYEQYF.

This clone was seen just once. The rearrangement uses TRBV5-6 and TRBJ2-7, with D perhaps TRBD1 (6 bases). Deletions cut 4 bases from V and 3 bases from J, with 14 bases between. Germline V lookup: CDR1 SGHDT, CDR2 YYEEEE. The CDR3 runs to 14 residues. The CDR3 coding sequence is TGTGCCAGCAGCGAGGCAGGGGATAGCTACGAGCAGTACTTC. It is translated as CASSEAGDSYEQYF.

This sequence joins TRBV6-1 and TRBJ2-1, with TRBD2 matching over 13 bases. The CDR3 has 16 residues. Trimming at V came to 1 base and at J to 8 bases, leaving 5 bases not matched to a gene. Per germline, CDR1 MNHNS and CDR2 SASEGT. The DNA for the CDR3 is TGTGCCAGCAGTGAAGGTAGGACTAGCGGGAGTGATGAGCAGTTCTTC. Protein product: CASSEGRTSGSDEQFF.

This clone was counted once. The chain recombines TRBV9 with TRBJ1-1; D unclear. Germline V gene sequence: CDR1 SGDLS, CDR2 YYNGEE. The CDR3 sequence is 13 residues long. V was cut by 4 bases and J by 4 bases, with 11 bases left in between. The CDR3 reads CASSLARGTEAFF. CDR3 nucleotide sequence: TGTGCCAGCAGCCTCGCAAGAGGCACTGAAGCTTTCTTT.

The chain carries TRBV30 and TRBJ1-1, with D possibly matching TRBD1 (5 bases). This CDR3 contains 16 residues. With 0 bases removed from V and 0 bases from J, the gap between germline ends came to 14 bases. From germline, CDR1 is GTSNPN and CDR2 SVGIG (reference sequence). DNA for the CDR3: TGTGCCTGGAGTGTAAGCGCAGGGTTTGTGAACACTGAAGCTTTCTTT. Translation: CAWSVSAGFVNTEAFF.

As for this clone: At one end the junction does not follow the germline gene, possibly because of a read error. The chain recombines TRBV2 with TRBJ1-2; 10 bases are a match to TRBD1. Germline CDR1 and CDR2: SNHLY and FYNNEI. The CDR3 length is 12 residues. Written as DNA, the CDR3 is TGTGCCAGCAGTTCGGACAGGGGGGGCTTTTCTTTC. Protein sequence: CASSSDRGGFSF.

V usage is TRBV28 and J usage is TRBJ2-3; 10 positions agree with TRBD2. CDR3 length: 18 residues. CDR1 is MDHEN, CDR2 SYDVKM, per germline. V gave up 5 bases and J gave up 4 bases; unmatched junction bases: 15. The CDR3 region is CASSLIGTSGRGADTQYF. Here the CDR3 DNA reads TGTGCCAGCAGTCTAATCGGGACGAGCGGGAGGGGCGCAGATACGCAGTATTTT.

The chain links TRBV18 to TRBJ1-4; D gene uncertain. V was trimmed by 1 base and J by 8 bases, leaving 14 bases between them. Looked up from germline, CDR1 is KGHSH and CDR2 is LQKENI. CDR3 size: 15 residues. The CDR3 loop is CASSPRASGKEKLFF. The CDR3 DNA reads as TGTGCCAGCTCACCACGGGCCTCGGGGAAGGAAAAACTGTTTTTT.

The V call is TRBV5-1, the J call TRBJ2-1; tentatively, D is TRBD1 (6 bases). This CDR3 spans 13 amino acids. V was trimmed by 2 bases and J by 6 bases, leaving 9 bases between them. Germline V gives CDR1 SGHRS, CDR2 YFSETQ. The CDR3 here is CASSFGQINEQFF. CDR3 sequence (DNA): TGCGCCAGCAGCTTTGGACAGATCAATGAGCAGTTCTTC.

This clone was picked up a small number of times. In DNA, the CDR3 is TGTGCCACCAGCAGAAAAGGCAGGGGCCCGAACACTGAAGCTTTCTTT. Encoded protein: CATSRKGRGPNTEAFF. The chain combines TRBV15 with TRBJ1-1, with D possibly being TRBD1 (6 bases). The CDR3 consists of 16 residues. Trimming removed 2 bases at V and 1 base at J, with 14 bases between. The germline CDR1 and CDR2 sequences are LNHNV and YYDKDF (reference sequence).